The 27 T cell receptor beta chains below were found in one sample sequenced in a study of blood T cell repertoires in COVID-19. Measured with immunoSEQ multiplex PCR; TCRdb has only the in-frame clones, and not every one. The sample holds about 410,000 clones; about nine tenths are singletons and the top ten take more than 1.4%. The sample consisted of peripheral blood. These receptors all come from a woman under 40 with active or convalescent COVID-19.

This clone occurred once. The genes are TRBV19 and TRBJ2-2, with a tentative D call TRBD2 (6 bases). This CDR3 region has 19 residues. The germline V gene encodes CDR1 LNHDA and CDR2 SQIVND (reference sequence). The V end lost 5 bases, the J end lost 1 base, and 23 bases lay between the germline ends. CDR3 residues: CASSSQMVGGYRNTGELFF. CDR3 bases: TGTGCCAGTAGTTCCCAAATGGTAGGAGGGTATAGGAACACCGGGGAGCTGTTTTTT.

This chain links TRBV19 with TRBJ2-2, with 10 positions matching TRBD1. The CDR3 is 16 residues long. V lost 3 bases to trimming and J lost 10 bases; unmatched junction nucleotides: 11. Germline-derived CDR1 and CDR2 are LNHDA and SQIVND (reference sequence). The CDR3 loop is CASSILRGQGYEELFF. The CDR3 coding sequence is TGTGCCAGTAGTATTCTGAGGGGACAGGGGTACGAGGAGCTGTTTTTT.

This clone was detected only a few times. The CDR3 sequence is CASSQGRYEQYF. DNA of the CDR3: TGTGCCAGCAGCCAGGGGCGCTACGAGCAGTACTTC. The V gene is TRBV3-1 (or the pseudogene TRBV3-2), the J gene TRBJ2-7; D may be TRBD1 (5 bases). Deletions cut 3 bases from V and 3 bases from J, with 6 bases between. CDR1 and CDR2 (germline): LGHDT, YNNKEL (reference sequence). This CDR3 spans 12 amino acids.

Regarding this clone: Additional DNA sequences in this sample encode the identical CDR3. The V call is TRBV6-1, the J call TRBJ1-1; possible D gene TRBD1, 5 bases. V was shortened by 0 bases and J by 4 bases, with 6 bases between the two germline ends. There are 13 residues in the CDR3. In germline, CDR1 is MNHNS, CDR2 SASEGT. The CDR3 loop is CASSEAGGTEAFF. As DNA, the CDR3 is TGTGCCAGCAGTGAAGCGGGGGGCACTGAAGCTTTCTTT.

This CDR3 is CATSRDRDRHTEAFF. CDR3 bases: TGTGCCACCAGCAGAGATCGGGACAGACACACTGAAGCTTTCTTT. The V gene is TRBV15, the J gene TRBJ1-1; TRBD1 aligns across 7 bases. This CDR3 contains 15 residues. Germline V gives CDR1 LNHNV, CDR2 YYDKDF (reference sequence). V shed 0 bases and J 3 bases; nucleotides not matched to a gene: 4.

This chain links TRBV6-5 with TRBJ2-2, with a weak D call TRBD2 (7 bases). Germline V gene lookup returns CDR1 MNHEY and CDR2 SVGAGI. The CDR3 is 16 amino acids. V dropped 0 bases and J dropped 4 bases, with 12 bases sitting between them. This CDR3 reads CASSYSIGGPTGELFF. The CDR3 coding sequence is TGTGCCAGCAGTTACTCGATCGGGGGGCCCACCGGGGAGCTGTTTTTT.

V is TRBV5-4 and J is TRBJ2-6, with D perhaps matching TRBD1 (6 bases). Germline V gene lookup returns CDR1 SGHNT and CDR2 YYREEE (reference sequence). The V end was cut by 0 bases, the J end by 0 bases, with 10 bases between. This CDR3 contains 17 residues. CDR3 loop: CASSLGDTSSGANVLTF. DNA of the CDR3: TGTGCCAGCAGCTTGGGGGACACGAGCTCTGGGGCCAACGTCCTGACTTTC.

The chain links TRBV3-1 (or the pseudogene TRBV3-2) to TRBJ1-4; D is possibly TRBD1 (6 bases). Germline CDR1 is LGHDT and CDR2 is YNNKEL (reference sequence). The CDR3 is made up of 13 amino acids. Trimming took off 8 bases at V and 4 bases at J, with 11 bases between the two ends. The CDR3 loop is CASEGHHNEKLFF. In DNA, the CDR3 is TGTGCCAGCGAGGGACACCATAATGAAAAACTGTTTTTT.

The V call is TRBV18, the J call TRBJ2-3; TRBD2 matches at 7 bases. CDR1 and CDR2 (germline): KGHSH, LQKENI. The CDR3 extends over 16 amino acids. V dropped 3 bases and J dropped 1; count of bases not matched to a gene: 7. CDR3 sequence: CASSPPRGGGTDTQYF. In DNA, the CDR3 is TGTGCCAGCTCACCCCCTCGGGGAGGGGGCACAGATACGCAGTATTTT. The full variable domain, in which reference TRBV18 and TRBJ2-3 provide the parts outside the CDR3, is NAGVMQNPRHLVRRRGQEARLRCSPMKGHSHVYWYRQLPEEGLKFMVYLQKENIIDESGMPKERFSAEFPKEGPSILRIQQVVRGDSAAYFCASSPPRGGGTDTQYFGPGTRLTVL.

The V gene is TRBV5-6, the J gene TRBJ2-1, with D perhaps TRBD2 (6 bases). The ends were cut back, 3 bases at V and 5 bases at J, with 15 bases in the middle. The CDR3 length is 15 residues. Germline assignment: CDR1 SGHDT and CDR2 YYEEEE. The CDR3 region is CASSSPKRANNEQFF. CDR3 coding DNA: TGTGCCAGCAGCTCCCCGAAGCGGGCCAACAATGAGCAGTTCTTC.

The J gene is TRBJ1-1, the V gene TRBV19, with 9 bases fitting TRBD1. This CDR3 is built from 17 residues. J lost 4 bases, V lost 5 bases, and 14 bases had no gene match. The germline V gene has CDR1 LNHDA and CDR2 SQIVND (reference sequence). As DNA, the CDR3 is TGTGCCAGTAGTGACACAGGGGGCATAGGGTTGAGCACTGAAGCTTTCTTT. Protein product: CASSDTGGIGLSTEAFF.

The chain couples TRBV2 to TRBJ1-3, with a weak D call TRBD1 (6 bases). V dropped 6 bases and J dropped 0 bases, with 9 bases sitting between them. The CDR3 loop spans 14 amino acids. In germline, CDR1 is SNHLY, CDR2 FYNNEI. CDR3 in amino acids: CASSQDSSGNTIYF. CDR3 coding DNA: TGTGCCAGCAGCCAGGACAGCTCTGGAAACACCATATATTTT.

This clone has only one observation. Other nucleotide sequences from this sample produce the same CDR3. The V and J genes are TRBV4-1 and TRBJ1-2; possible D gene TRBD1, 6 bases. The CDR3 covers 14 residues. CDR1 MGHRA and CDR2 YSYEKL come from the germline V gene. The germline V and J ends were trimmed by 0 bases and 3 bases, with 8 bases remaining between them. Here the CDR3 DNA reads TGCGCCAGCAGCCAAGATCCAGGGGACTATGGCTACACCTTC. This translates into CASSQDPGDYGYTF.

The chain carries TRBV7-9 and TRBJ2-7, with 9 bases that match TRBD1. The CDR3 sequence is 14 residues long. CDR1 and CDR2 from the germline V gene are SEHNR and FQNEAQ (reference sequence). The ends lost 5 bases at V and 9 bases at J; junction bases unmatched: 11. CDR3 region: CASSVTRDRARQYF. The DNA of the CDR3 is TGTGCCAGCAGCGTAACCCGGGACAGGGCTCGGCAGTACTTC. The whole variable domain, remainder taken from reference TRBV7-9 and TRBJ2-7, is DTGVSQNPRHKITKRGQNVTFRCDPISEHNRLYWYRQTLGQGPEFLTYFQNEAQLEKSRLLSDRFSAERPKGSFSTLEIQRTEQGDSAMYLCASSVTRDRARQYFGPGTRLTVT.

The rearrangement uses TRBV7-9 and TRBJ1-6; D call uncertain. CDR3 length equals 12 residues. V was pared by 6 bases and J by 10 bases, with 10 bases between. CDR1 SEHNR and CDR2 FQNEAQ come from the germline V gene (reference sequence). CDR3 loop: CASSVTESPLHF. CDR3 sequence (DNA): TGTGCCAGCAGTGTTACAGAGTCACCCCTCCACTTT.

The chain is built from TRBV7-9 and TRBJ1-4; D remains ambiguous. The V gene lost 5 bases and the J gene lost 0 bases, with 13 bases spanning the gap. From germline, CDR1 is SEHNR and CDR2 FQNEAQ (reference sequence). The CDR3 length is 16 residues. The CDR3 loop reads CASSRFTASTNEKLFF. DNA for the CDR3: TGTGCCAGCAGCAGATTTACCGCGTCAACTAATGAAAAACTGTTTTTT.

The rearrangement joins TRBV4-1 to TRBJ1-5; D is uncertain. V was shortened by 0 bases and J by 1 base, with 7 bases between the two germline ends. Looked up from germline, CDR1 is MGHRA and CDR2 is YSYEKL. The CDR3 runs 15 residues. The CDR3 coding sequence is TGCGCCAGCAGCCAAGATACACCCAGCAATCAGCCCCAGCATTTT. Protein sequence: CASSQDTPSNQPQHF.

The genes are TRBV2 and TRBJ2-5; 10 nucleotides line up with TRBD1. V shed 3 bases, J shed 5 bases, and the junction held 9 bases outside the gene matches. Per the germline V gene, CDR1 is SNHLY and CDR2 is FYNNEI. This CDR3 has 16 amino acids. The CDR3 DNA sequence: TGTGCCAGCAGTGAGAGGGACAGGGGATTGGGGGAGACCCAGTACTTC. It is translated as CASSERDRGLGETQYF.

V usage is TRBV10-1 and J usage is TRBJ2-5, with D tentatively TRBD2 (5 bases). V lost 4 bases to trimming and J lost 4 bases, with 16 bases between them. The CDR3 contains 15 residues. CDR1 is WNHNN, CDR2 SYGVQD, per germline (reference sequence). This CDR3 is CASSASGNTAETQYF. The CDR3 DNA follows: TGCGCCAGCAGTGCTTCGGGGAACACGGCAGAGACCCAGTACTTC.

V and J are TRBV19 and TRBJ1-6, with D uncertain. The V end was cut by 6 bases, the J end by 6 bases, with 12 bases between. In germline, CDR1 is LNHDA, CDR2 SQIVND (reference sequence). The CDR3 extends over 14 amino acids. The CDR3 DNA reads TGTGCCAGTAGCCGTGGCGGGAGTAATTCACCCCTCCACTTT. Residues: CASSRGGSNSPLHF.

This clone was seen just once. The J gene is TRBJ2-5, the V gene TRBV6-2 or TRBV6-3; a possible D gene is TRBD1 (6 bases). Trimming removed 2 bases from V and 4 bases from J, with 17 bases in between. CDR3 length: 16 residues. Germline loops: CDR1 MNHEY, CDR2 SVGEGT. For the CDR3, the DNA is TGTGCCAGCAGTTACCCAAGCTCAGGGGTCCGAGAGACCCAGTACTTC. It codes for CASSYPSSGVRETQYF.

CDR3 region: CASSLGGLETQYF. The DNA of the CDR3 is TGTGCCAGCAGCTTGGGGGGCCTGGAGACCCAGTACTTC. This chain uses TRBV5-6 with TRBJ2-5; a possible D gene is TRBD1 (5 bases). The germline V gene has CDR1 SGHDT and CDR2 YYEEEE. This CDR3 region has 13 residues. The germline V and J ends were trimmed by 0 bases and 5 bases, with 8 bases remaining between them.

The genes are TRBV12-3 or TRBV12-4 and TRBJ2-2; 7 bases match TRBD2. Trimming removed 3 bases from V and 6 bases from J; junction bases left unmatched: 1. This CDR3 is 13 amino acids long. The CDR3, as DNA: TGTGCCAGCAGTTTGGGGGGGTCCGGGGAGCTGTTTTTT. Its protein is CASSLGGSGELFF.

The rearrangement links TRBV6-5 to TRBJ1-5, with TRBD1 as a possible D gene (6 bases). CDR3 length: 14 residues. Germline V gives CDR1 MNHEY, CDR2 SVGAGI. V dropped 5 bases and J dropped 1 base, with 9 bases sitting between them. In nucleotides, the CDR3 is TGTGCCAGCAGTACAGGGATAAGCAATCAGCCCCAGCATTTT. Translation: CASSTGISNQPQHF.

This rearrangement joins TRBV15 to TRBJ2-3, with TRBD1 identical over 10 bases. V lost 5 bases to trimming and J lost 0 bases; unmatched junction nucleotides: 8. The CDR3 length is 17 residues. Looked up from germline, CDR1 is LNHNV and CDR2 is YYDKDF (reference sequence). The CDR3 protein is CATSLLGQGSSTDTQYF. In DNA, the CDR3 is TGTGCCACCAGCCTTTTGGGACAGGGGTCTAGCACAGATACGCAGTATTTT.

The J gene is TRBJ2-7, the V gene TRBV10-2, with D possibly TRBD2 on 5 matching bases. Trimming removed 0 bases from V and 4 bases from J, with 7 bases in between. This CDR3 comprises 13 residues. Germline V CDR1 and CDR2: WSHSY, SAAADI. The CDR3 coding sequence is TGCGCCAGCAGTGAGTCCGGGATATACGAGCAGTACTTC. Amino acid sequence: CASSESGIYEQYF.

The chain employs TRBV4-2 and TRBJ1-2; 7 positions agree with TRBD1. The V gene end was trimmed by 1 base and the J gene end by 4 bases; junction bases not matched to a gene: 6. In germline, CDR1 is LGHNA, CDR2 YNFKEQ. CDR3 length equals 15 residues. The CDR3 DNA reads as TGTGCCAGCAGCCAAGGGGCAGGGGGGACCTATGGCTACACCTTC. Protein: CASSQGAGGTYGYTF.